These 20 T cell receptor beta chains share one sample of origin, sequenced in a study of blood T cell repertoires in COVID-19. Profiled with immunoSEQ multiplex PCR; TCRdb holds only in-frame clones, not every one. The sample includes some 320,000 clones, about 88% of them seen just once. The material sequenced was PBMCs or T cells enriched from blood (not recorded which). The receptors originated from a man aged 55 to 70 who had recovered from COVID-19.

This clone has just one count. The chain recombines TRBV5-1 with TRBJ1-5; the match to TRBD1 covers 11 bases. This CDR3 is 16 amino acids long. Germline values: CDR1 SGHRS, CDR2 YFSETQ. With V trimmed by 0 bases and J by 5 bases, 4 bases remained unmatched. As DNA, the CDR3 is TGCGCCAGCAGCTTGGCGGGACAGGGGGTTGATCAGCCCCAGCATTTT. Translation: CASSLAGQGVDQPQHF.

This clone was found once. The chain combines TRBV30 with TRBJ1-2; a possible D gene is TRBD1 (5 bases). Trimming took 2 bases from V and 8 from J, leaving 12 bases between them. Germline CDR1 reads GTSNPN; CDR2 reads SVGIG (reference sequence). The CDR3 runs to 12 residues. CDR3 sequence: CAWSLGVWGYTF. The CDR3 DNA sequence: TGTGCCTGGAGTTTAGGGGTCTGGGGCTACACCTTC.

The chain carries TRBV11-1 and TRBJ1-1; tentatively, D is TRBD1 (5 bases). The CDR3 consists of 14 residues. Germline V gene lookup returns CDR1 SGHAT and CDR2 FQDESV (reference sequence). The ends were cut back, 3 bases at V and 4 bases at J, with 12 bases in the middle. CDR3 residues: CASSFFDGGTEAFF. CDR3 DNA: TGTGCCAGCAGCTTTTTCGACGGGGGCACTGAAGCTTTCTTT.

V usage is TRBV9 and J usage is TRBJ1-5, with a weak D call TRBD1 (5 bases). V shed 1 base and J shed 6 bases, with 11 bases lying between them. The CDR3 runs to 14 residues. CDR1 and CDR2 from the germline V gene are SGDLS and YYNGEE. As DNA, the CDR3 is TGTGCCAGCAGCGTATCAGGGTCTGGTCAGCCCCAGCATTTT. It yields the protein CASSVSGSGQPQHF.

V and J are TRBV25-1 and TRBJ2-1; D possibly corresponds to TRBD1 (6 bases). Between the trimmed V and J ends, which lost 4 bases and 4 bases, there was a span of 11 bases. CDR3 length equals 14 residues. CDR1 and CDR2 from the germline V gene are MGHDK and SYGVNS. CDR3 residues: CASSGWTDYNEQFF. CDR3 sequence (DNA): TGTGCCAGCAGTGGGTGGACAGATTACAATGAGCAGTTCTTC.

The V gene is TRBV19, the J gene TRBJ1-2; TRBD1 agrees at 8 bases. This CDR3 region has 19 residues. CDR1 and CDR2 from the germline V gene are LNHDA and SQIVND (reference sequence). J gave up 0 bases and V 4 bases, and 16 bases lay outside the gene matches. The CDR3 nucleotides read TGTGCCAGTAGTAGAAAACTTACCGGGACAGGCGGACCTAACTATGGCTACACCTTC. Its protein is CASSRKLTGTGGPNYGYTF.

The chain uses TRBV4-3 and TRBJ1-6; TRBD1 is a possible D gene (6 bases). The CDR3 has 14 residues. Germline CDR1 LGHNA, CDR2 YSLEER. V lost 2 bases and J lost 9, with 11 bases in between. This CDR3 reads CASSQLGGGSPLHF. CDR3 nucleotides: TGCGCCAGCAGCCAACTAGGGGGGGGTTCACCCCTCCACTTT.

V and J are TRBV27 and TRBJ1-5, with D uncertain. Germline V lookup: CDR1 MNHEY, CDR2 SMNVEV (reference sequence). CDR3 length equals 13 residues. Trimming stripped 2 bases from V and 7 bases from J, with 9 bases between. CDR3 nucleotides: TGTGCCAGCAGTTTAGGGTCAGGACAGCCCCAGCATTTT. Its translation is CASSLGSGQPQHF.

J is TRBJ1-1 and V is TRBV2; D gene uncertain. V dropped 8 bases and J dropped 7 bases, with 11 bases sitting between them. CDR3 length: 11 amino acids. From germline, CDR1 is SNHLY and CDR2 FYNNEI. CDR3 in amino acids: CASGQYSEAFF. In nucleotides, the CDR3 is TGTGCCAGCGGGCAGTACAGTGAAGCTTTCTTT.

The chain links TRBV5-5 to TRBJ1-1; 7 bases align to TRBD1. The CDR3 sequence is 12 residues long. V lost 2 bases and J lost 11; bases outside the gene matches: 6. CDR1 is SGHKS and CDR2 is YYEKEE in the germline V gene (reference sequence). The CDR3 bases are TGTGCCAGCAGCTTCCAGGGGGGCTCGGCTTTCTTT. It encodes CASSFQGGSAFF. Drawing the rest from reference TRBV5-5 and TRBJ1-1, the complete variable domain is DAGVTQSPTHLIKTRGQQVTLRCSPISGHKSVSWYQQVLGQGPQFIFQYYEKEERGRGNFPDRFSARQFPNYSSELNVNALLLGDSALYLCASSFQGGSAFFGQGTRLTVV.

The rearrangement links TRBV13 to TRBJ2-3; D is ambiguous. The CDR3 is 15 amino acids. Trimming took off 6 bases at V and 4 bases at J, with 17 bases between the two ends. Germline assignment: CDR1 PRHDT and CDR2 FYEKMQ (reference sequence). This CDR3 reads CASSPLGQGADTQYF. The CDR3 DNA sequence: TGTGCCAGCAGTCCTCTCGGTCAAGGAGCAGATACGCAGTATTTT.

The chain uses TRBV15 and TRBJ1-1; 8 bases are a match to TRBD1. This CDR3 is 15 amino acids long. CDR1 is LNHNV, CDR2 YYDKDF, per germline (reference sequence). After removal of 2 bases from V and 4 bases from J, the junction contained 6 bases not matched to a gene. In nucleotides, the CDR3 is TGTGCCACCAGCAGACCAGGACAGGGTTTCACTGAAGCTTTCTTT. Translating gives CATSRPGQGFTEAFF. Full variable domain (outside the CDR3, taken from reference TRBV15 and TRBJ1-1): DAMVIQNPRYQVTQFGKPVTLSCSQTLNHNVMYWYQQKSSQAPKLLFHYYDKDFNNEADTPDNFQSRRPNTSFCFLDIRSPGLGDTAMYLCATSRPGQGFTEAFFGQGTRLTVV.

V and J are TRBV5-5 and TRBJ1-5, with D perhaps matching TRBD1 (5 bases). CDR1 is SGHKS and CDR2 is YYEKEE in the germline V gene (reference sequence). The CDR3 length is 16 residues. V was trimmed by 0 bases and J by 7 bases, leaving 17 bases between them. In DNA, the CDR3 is TGTGCCAGCAGCTTGGGTGGCCCAGGGTCTCGCCAGCCCCAGCATTTT. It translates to CASSLGGPGSRQPQHF.

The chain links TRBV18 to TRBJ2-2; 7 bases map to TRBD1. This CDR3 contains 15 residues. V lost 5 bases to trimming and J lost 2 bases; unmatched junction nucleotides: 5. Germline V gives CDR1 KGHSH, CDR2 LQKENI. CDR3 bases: TGTGCCAGCTCAAACAGGGGAATAAACACCGGGGAGCTGTTTTTT. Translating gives CASSNRGINTGELFF. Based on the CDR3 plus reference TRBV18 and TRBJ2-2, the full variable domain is NAGVMQNPRHLVRRRGQEARLRCSPMKGHSHVYWYRQLPEEGLKFMVYLQKENIIDESGMPKERFSAEFPKEGPSILRIQQVVRGDSAAYFCASSNRGINTGELFFGEGSRLTVL.

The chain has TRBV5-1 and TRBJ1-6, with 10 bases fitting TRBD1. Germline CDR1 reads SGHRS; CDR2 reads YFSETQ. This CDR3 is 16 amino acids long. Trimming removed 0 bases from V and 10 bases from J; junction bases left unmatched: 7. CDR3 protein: CASSLVSGTGDSPLHF. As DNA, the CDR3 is TGCGCCAGCAGCTTGGTTTCCGGGACAGGGGACTCACCCCTCCACTTT.

Here the CDR3 reads CASSLDGGLKQPQHF. In DNA form, the CDR3 reads TGTGCCAGCAGCTTGGATGGAGGCCTGAAACAGCCCCAGCATTTT. The genes are TRBV5-6 and TRBJ1-5; no firm D call. V lost 0 bases and J lost 7, with 14 bases in between. Germline V gene sequence: CDR1 SGHDT, CDR2 YYEEEE. The CDR3 consists of 15 residues.

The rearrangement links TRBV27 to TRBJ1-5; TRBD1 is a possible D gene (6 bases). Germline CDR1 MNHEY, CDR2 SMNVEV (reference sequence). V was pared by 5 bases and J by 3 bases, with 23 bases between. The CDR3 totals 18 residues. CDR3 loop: CASSPQIRQDGNNQPQHF. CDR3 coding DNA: TGTGCCAGCAGTCCCCAAATCCGACAGGATGGGAACAATCAGCCCCAGCATTTT.

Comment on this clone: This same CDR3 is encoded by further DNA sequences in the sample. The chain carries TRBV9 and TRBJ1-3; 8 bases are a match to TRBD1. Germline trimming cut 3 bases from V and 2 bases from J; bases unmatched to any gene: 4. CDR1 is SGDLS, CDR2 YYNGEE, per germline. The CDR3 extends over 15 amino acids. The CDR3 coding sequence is TGTGCCAGCAGCGAGGGGACAGGAGCTGGAAACACCATATATTTT. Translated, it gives CASSEGTGAGNTIYF.

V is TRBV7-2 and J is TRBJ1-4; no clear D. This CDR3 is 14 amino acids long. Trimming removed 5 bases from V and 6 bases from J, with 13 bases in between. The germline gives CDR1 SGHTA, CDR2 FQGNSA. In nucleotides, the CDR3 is TGTGCCAGCAGCCTTACTCAGGTGCATGAAAAACTGTTTTTT. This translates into CASSLTQVHEKLFF.

The CDR3 loop is CASSLVGTGAKGLFF. CDR3 DNA: TGTGCCAGCAGCTTGGTAGGGACAGGGGCGAAAGGACTGTTTTTT. The genes are TRBV5-6 and TRBJ1-4; 10 nucleotides line up with TRBD1. Trimming cost V 0 bases and J 13 bases; bases outside gene matches: 9. CDR1 and CDR2 from the germline V gene are SGHDT and YYEEEE. The CDR3 spans 15 residues.